This TCR beta chain is from a study of breast tumors, draining lymph nodes, adjacent tissues. Trimming cost V 3 bases and J 0 bases; bases outside gene matches: 1. The CDR3 runs 15 residues. Axillary draining lymph nodes of breast cancer patients supplied the node samples. Study-level points and caveats: Most tumor T cells seemingly derive from lymph node, then expand in tumor.

TCRdb passed the multiplex PCR reads through MiXCR, listing each CDR3 protein once. The table includes fewer than 200,000 distinct CDR3 sequences, about 30% detected once. As regards this clonotype: Its cognate antigen is unknown.

Sample: axillary lymph node tissue. The chain has TRBV12-3 or TRBV12-4 and TRBJ2-2; 7 nucleotides agree with TRBD2. This sequence originates from a female donor with breast cancer. Some clones in this sample may be carry-over from other donors' samples. DNA for the CDR3: TGTGCCAGCAGTTTCGGGGGGTCGAACACCGGGGAGCTGTTTTTT. Translation gives CASSFGGSNTGELFF.